The clone carrying this T cell receptor (beta chain) was detected many times. Antigen specificity is unknown. TCR beta CDR3 regions were amplified from RNA. The TCR CDR3 first-round RT-PCR relied on the HTBI primer set. TCRdb re-analysed the multiplex PCR reads in MiXCR, keeping a single row per CDR3 protein. This table holds approximately 500,000 distinct CDR3 sequences, more than 45% found once. The CDR3 length is 16 residues. With 3 bases removed from V and 4 bases from J, the gap between germline ends came to 19 bases. Germline loops: CDR1 DFQATT, CDR2 SNEGSKA (reference sequence). Absent ophthalmopathy progression within 18 months defined stable Graves' hyperthyroidism. This sample is part of a study of T cells in Graves' hyperthyroidism and ophthalmopathy. Points from the study as a whole: Appearing also in blood were most of the thyroid clonotypes expanded above 0.001. Ophthalmopathy could be told apart from stable hyperthyroidism with a 13 V-J model. Progression to ophthalmopathy was predicted a median of 6.5 months early.

V and J are TRBV20-1 and TRBJ1-3, with D maybe TRBD1 (6 bases). The sequenced sample consisted of peripheral blood or thyroid tissue (not recorded which). The TCR comes from a woman aged 18-29 years with Graves' hyperthyroidism. The CDR3 DNA reads TGCAGTGCTAGCCCAGGGTGGGGGCTAGGGGGAAACACCATATATTTT. This sequence encodes CSASPGWGLGGNTIYF.